The 30 T cell receptor beta chains given below trace back to one sample, sequenced in a study of shared clonotypes between healthy human individuals (dated by TCRdb to about 2020). The library was built by means of the immunoSEQ multiplex PCR assay. What TCRdb holds here is the immuneACCESS table cut down to in-frame rearrangements. Part of the clones is not present; checked against another copy, under half of the missing clones reflect an unresolved V gene, and the others are unexplained. The table for this sample lists about 1 million clones; 60% to 80% of them were counted only once. The top ten constitute approximately 1.5% of the sample. The source material was memory CD4+ T cells sorted from blood. In light of the paper, this sample's cell subset or site label describes: CD45RA-negative fraction. These receptors were obtained from a man younger than 30 in good health.

The CDR3 sequence is CALGQGAPGANVLTF. CDR3 nucleotides: TGTGCCTTAGGACAGGGGGCGCCTGGGGCCAACGTCCTGACTTTC. The chain carries TRBV30 and TRBJ2-6, with 11 nucleotides matching TRBD1. Losses at the gene ends were 7 bases for V and 2 bases for J; bases not matched to a gene: 4. The V gene's germline CDR1 is GTSNPN and CDR2 SVGIG (reference sequence). This CDR3 contains 15 residues.

V usage is TRBV7-9 and J usage is TRBJ1-2; weak D call: TRBD1 (6 bases). CDR1 is SEHNR and CDR2 is FQNEAQ in the germline V gene (reference sequence). V dropped 3 bases and J dropped 8 bases, with 10 bases sitting between them. The CDR3 totals 12 residues. The CDR3 protein is CASSFGGGGYTF. CDR3 in DNA: TGTGCCAGCAGCTTCGGGGGCGGCGGCTACACCTTC.

The chain recombines TRBV7-9 with TRBJ2-1; the match to TRBD2 covers 14 bases. The ends lost 5 bases at V and 6 bases at J; junction bases unmatched: 6. Germline loops: CDR1 SEHNR, CDR2 FQNEAQ (reference sequence). CDR3 length equals 16 residues. This CDR3 is CASSPTGLAGVNEQFF. CDR3 DNA sequence: TGTGCCAGCAGCCCGACGGGACTAGCGGGAGTCAATGAGCAGTTCTTC.

The rearrangement uses TRBV5-4 and TRBJ2-2; 8 bases are shared with TRBD2. Germline assignment: CDR1 SGHNT and CDR2 YYREEE (reference sequence). The trim removed 0 bases at V and 5 bases at J, leaving 9 bases unmatched. The length of the CDR3 is 17 residues. The CDR3 protein is CASSLASGRGSTGELFF. CDR3 DNA sequence: TGTGCCAGCAGCTTGGCCAGCGGGAGAGGGTCAACCGGGGAGCTGTTTTTT. The full variable domain, its missing parts supplied by reference TRBV5-4 and TRBJ2-2, is ETGVTQSPTHLIKTRGQQVTLRCSSQSGHNTVSWYQQALGQGPQFIFQYYREEENGRGNFPPRFSGLQFPNYSSELNVNALELDDSALYLCASSLASGRGSTGELFFGEGSRLTVL.

This rearrangement joins TRBV6-1 to TRBJ1-1; D may be TRBD1 (6 bases). Germline assignment: CDR1 MNHNS and CDR2 SASEGT. The CDR3 consists of 15 residues. The V end was cut by 2 bases, the J end by 3 bases, with 13 bases between. This CDR3 reads CASSEWRPGDTEAFF. Written as DNA, the CDR3 is TGTGCCAGCAGTGAATGGAGGCCAGGGGACACTGAAGCTTTCTTT.

The chain joins TRBV5-4 to TRBJ1-3; D is perhaps TRBD1 (6 bases). CDR1 and CDR2 from the germline V gene are SGHNT and YYREEE (reference sequence). The CDR3 length is 13 residues. Between the trimmed V and J ends, which lost 4 bases and 4 bases, there was a span of 9 bases. This chain's CDR3 is CASSLDRGNTIYF. The CDR3 DNA reads TGTGCCAGCAGCCTTGACAGGGGAAACACCATATATTTT.

The V call is TRBV6-1, the J call TRBJ1-2; no clear D. V lost 6 bases and J 5 bases, leaving 19 bases between the germline ends. The CDR3 is 15 amino acids. Germline loops: CDR1 MNHNS, CDR2 SASEGT. This CDR3 is CASRPSEALVYGYTF. Written as DNA, the CDR3 is TGTGCCAGCAGGCCAAGTGAGGCGTTGGTATATGGCTACACCTTC.

The chain uses TRBV5-6 and TRBJ2-7; D not certain. The germline V and J ends were trimmed by 2 bases and 3 bases, with 15 bases remaining between them. CDR1 and CDR2 (germline): SGHDT, YYEEEE. This CDR3 contains 15 residues. CDR3 protein: CASSFGRTSNYEQYF. In DNA form, the CDR3 reads TGTGCCAGCAGCTTCGGCAGGACGAGCAACTACGAGCAGTACTTC.

This clone was detected once. The rearrangement links TRBV30 to TRBJ2-7; 9 bases line up with TRBD2. The CDR3 sequence is 14 residues long. CDR1 is GTSNPN, CDR2 SVGIG, per germline (reference sequence). The J segment lost 2 bases and the V segment lost 1 base, leaving 3 bases of the junction unmatched. The CDR3 reads CAWSGLAEAYEQYF. Here the CDR3 DNA reads TGTGCCTGGAGTGGACTAGCGGAAGCCTACGAGCAGTACTTC. Based on the CDR3 plus reference TRBV30 and TRBJ2-7, the full variable domain is SQTIHQWPATLVQPVGSPLSLECTVEGTSNPNLYWYRQAAGRGLQLLFYSVGIGQISSEVPQNLSASRPQDRQFILSSKKLLLSDSGFYLCAWSGLAEAYEQYFGPGTRLTVT.

V and J are TRBV27 and TRBJ1-4; D might be TRBD1 (6 bases). The ends were cut back, 5 bases at V and 8 bases at J, with 9 bases in the middle. Germline lookup yields CDR1 MNHEY and CDR2 SMNVEV (reference sequence). This CDR3 comprises 12 residues. DNA of the CDR3: TGTGCCAGCAGTACAGGGCTAGAAAAACTGTTTTTT. Amino acids: CASSTGLEKLFF.

The CDR3 spells CASSPERTGTETQYF. The DNA for the CDR3 is TGTGCCAGCAGCCCCGAACGGACAGGAACGGAGACCCAGTACTTC. The chain has TRBV5-4 and TRBJ2-5, with 7 bases identical to TRBD1. Germline assignment: CDR1 SGHNT and CDR2 YYREEE (reference sequence). V was pared by 4 bases and J by 5 bases, with 11 bases of the junction left unmatched. CDR3 length equals 15 residues.

The chain recombines TRBV6-5 with TRBJ1-1; perhaps TRBD1 as D (5 bases). The CDR3 is 16 amino acids. Germline loops: CDR1 MNHEY, CDR2 SVGAGI. V was clipped by 2 bases and J by 1 base, with 14 bases between them. As DNA, the CDR3 is TGTGCCAGCAGTTACCTGCAGGGTAGAGCGAACACTGAAGCTTTCTTT. It specifies CASSYLQGRANTEAFF.

The chain combines TRBV18 with TRBJ1-5; no clear D. This CDR3 has 13 residues. Deletions cut 3 bases from V and 4 bases from J, with 7 bases between. CDR1 KGHSH and CDR2 LQKENI come from the germline V gene. For the CDR3, the DNA is TGTGCCAGCTCACCTGCAGAGAATCAGCCCCAGCATTTT. Protein product: CASSPAENQPQHF.

This clone was seen only a few times. CDR3 region: CASSLLAGTHNEQFF. CDR3 bases: TGTGCCAGCAGCCTCCTCGCCGGGACCCACAATGAGCAGTTCTTC. The gene calls are TRBV7-2 and TRBJ2-1, with D tentatively TRBD1 or TRBD2 (5 bases each). The germline CDR1 and CDR2 sequences are SGHTA and FQGNSA. Trimming removed 5 bases from V and 5 bases from J, with 16 bases in between. CDR3 length equals 15 residues.

This chain joins TRBV11-2 and TRBJ2-1, with 14 bases identical to TRBD2. The V gene end was trimmed by 5 bases and the J gene end by 8 bases; junction bases not matched to a gene: 8. The CDR3 is made up of 16 amino acids. Germline CDR1 is SGHAT and CDR2 is FQNNGV. CDR3 in amino acids: CASSRPGTSGGHEQFF. DNA for the CDR3: TGTGCCAGCAGCCGTCCCGGGACTAGCGGGGGACATGAGCAGTTCTTC.

As for this clone: The sample carries other DNA sequences with the same CDR3. The chain couples TRBV30 to TRBJ1-3; tentative D call: TRBD1 (5 bases). The CDR3 contains 14 residues. V was shortened by 4 bases and J by 0 bases, with 10 bases between the two germline ends. The V gene's germline CDR1 is GTSNPN and CDR2 SVGIG (reference sequence). For the CDR3, the DNA is TGTGCCTGGACCCCAGGGAGCTCTGGAAACACCATATATTTT. The encoded protein is CAWTPGSSGNTIYF. The full variable domain, rest sourced from reference TRBV30 and TRBJ1-3, is SQTIHQWPATLVQPVGSPLSLECTVEGTSNPNLYWYRQAAGRGLQLLFYSVGIGQISSEVPQNLSASRPQDRQFILSSKKLLLSDSGFYLCAWTPGSSGNTIYFGEGSWLTVV.

The gene calls are TRBV5-1 and TRBJ1-4; D remains ambiguous. The CDR3 loop spans 15 amino acids. V lost 2 bases to trimming and J lost 7 bases, with 15 bases between them. Germline lookup yields CDR1 SGHRS and CDR2 YFSETQ. CDR3 sequence reads: CASSFTGGLGEKLFF. The CDR3 nucleotides read TGCGCCAGCAGCTTCACCGGTGGTTTAGGTGAAAAACTGTTTTTT. The entire variable domain, with the rest obtained from reference TRBV5-1 and TRBJ1-4, is as follows: KAGVTQTPRYLIKTRGQQVTLSCSPISGHRSVSWYQQTPGQGLQFLFEYFSETQRNKGNFPGRFSGRQFSNSRSEMNVSTLELGDSALYLCASSFTGGLGEKLFFGSGTQLSVL.

This clone was found many times. J is TRBJ2-2 and V is TRBV2; D may be TRBD1 (5 bases). The CDR3 contains 13 residues. V was shortened by 8 bases and J by 3 bases, with 10 bases between the two germline ends. Per germline, CDR1 SNHLY and CDR2 FYNNEI. The CDR3 protein is CASHRLYTGELFF. CDR3 sequence (DNA): TGTGCCAGCCACAGGCTGTACACCGGGGAGCTGTTTTTT.

The rearrangement uses TRBV27 and TRBJ2-5; D may be TRBD2 (5 bases). The CDR3 is 14 residues long. Per the germline V gene, CDR1 is MNHEY and CDR2 is SMNVEV (reference sequence). V was clipped by 6 bases and J by 5 bases, with 16 bases between them. CDR3 in amino acids: CASSNRARGETQYF. The DNA of the CDR3 is TGTGCCAGCAGCAACCGGGCGAGAGGGGAGACCCAGTACTTC.

This clone was seen only once. This chain connects TRBV5-4 to TRBJ2-1; perhaps TRBD1 as D (6 bases). Germline assignment: CDR1 SGHNT and CDR2 YYREEE (reference sequence). The CDR3 has 13 amino acids. V lost 4 bases to trimming and J lost 9 bases, with 14 bases between them. CDR3 sequence: CASSVQGYGEQFF. In DNA, the CDR3 is TGTGCCAGCAGCGTGCAGGGGTACGGTGAGCAGTTCTTC.

The V gene is TRBV19, the J gene TRBJ1-4, with D possibly TRBD1 on 6 matching bases. CDR1 LNHDA and CDR2 SQIVND come from the germline V gene (reference sequence). Trimming shortened V by 4 bases and J by 4 bases, and 13 bases separated the two germline ends. The CDR3 length is 15 residues. CDR3: CASSTGQSFNEKLFF. The CDR3 bases are TGTGCCAGTAGTACCGGACAGAGTTTTAATGAAAAACTGTTTTTT.

V gene TRBV7-9 combines with J gene TRBJ1-3; 7 nucleotides agree with TRBD1. This CDR3 contains 18 residues. The ends lost 4 bases at V and 4 bases at J; junction bases unmatched: 16. Germline V gene data show CDR1 as SEHNR and CDR2 as FQNEAQ (reference sequence). In nucleotides, the CDR3 is TGTGCCAGCAGCTCAAAGGCCGTTAGGGGGCCCAGAGGAAACACCATATATTTT. It specifies CASSSKAVRGPRGNTIYF.

J is TRBJ1-4 and V is TRBV19, with TRBD1 identical over 7 bases. V shed 6 bases and J 5 bases; nucleotides not matched to a gene: 9. CDR3 length: 15 residues. Germline CDR1 and CDR2: LNHDA and SQIVND (reference sequence). CDR3 in amino acids: CASSPRQGLNEKLFF. The CDR3 DNA is TGTGCCAGTAGCCCACGACAGGGCCTAAATGAAAAACTGTTTTTT.

About this clone itself: In the same sample, other DNA sequences code for this CDR3. The rearrangement uses TRBV5-1 and TRBJ2-3, with D possibly TRBD2 on 6 matching bases. The CDR3 covers 14 residues. The ends were cut back, 4 bases at V and 0 bases at J, with 9 bases in the middle. Germline V gene lookup returns CDR1 SGHRS and CDR2 YFSETQ. CDR3 nucleotide sequence: TGCGCCAGCAGCAGCGGGTCGAGCACAGATACGCAGTATTTT. Translation: CASSSGSSTDTQYF.

The chain is built from TRBV6-5 and TRBJ1-4, with 10 positions matching TRBD1. J gave up 8 bases and V 6 bases, and 3 bases lay outside the gene matches. The CDR3 is made up of 13 amino acids. From germline, CDR1 is MNHEY and CDR2 SVGAGI. The CDR3, as DNA: TGTGCCAGCAGCCGGGACAGGGGCGAAAAACTGTTTTTT. This sequence encodes CASSRDRGEKLFF.

A remark on this clone: A junction boundary mismatches the germline segment, possibly from a read error. The V call is TRBV7-9, the J call TRBJ2-1; 11 positions agree with TRBD2. Germline lookup yields CDR1 SEHNR and CDR2 FQNEAQ (reference sequence). This CDR3 comprises 17 residues. CDR3 in DNA: TGTGCCAGCAGCCTAGCGGGAGGCCGAAGCTCCTACAATGAGCAGTTCTTC. This translates into CASSLAGGRSSYNEQFF.

This clone was observed many times. V is TRBV5-1 and J is TRBJ1-6; weak D call: TRBD1 (6 bases). Germline V lookup: CDR1 SGHRS, CDR2 YFSETQ. V was cut by 2 bases and J by 0 bases, with 18 bases left in between. The CDR3 sequence is 19 residues long. CDR3 region: CASSFGQPWTSSYNSPLHF. The CDR3 DNA reads TGCGCCAGCAGCTTCGGACAGCCTTGGACTAGCTCCTATAATTCACCCCTCCACTTT.

For this clone: Other DNA sequences in the same sample also yield this CDR3. V is TRBV5-1 and J is TRBJ1-2; 10 nucleotides align to TRBD1. The junction had 3 bases not matched to a gene; V was cut back by 0 bases and J by 7 bases. This CDR3 region has 14 residues. CDR1 and CDR2 from the germline V gene are SGHRS and YFSETQ. The CDR3 spells CASSLGQGAGGYTF. CDR3 DNA: TGCGCCAGCAGCTTGGGACAGGGGGCAGGTGGCTACACCTTC. The full variable domain, in which reference TRBV5-1 and TRBJ1-2 provide the parts outside the CDR3, is KAGVTQTPRYLIKTRGQQVTLSCSPISGHRSVSWYQQTPGQGLQFLFEYFSETQRNKGNFPGRFSGRQFSNSRSEMNVSTLELGDSALYLCASSLGQGAGGYTFGSGTRLTVV.

This clone has more than one count but fewer than ten. The chain has TRBV7-9 and TRBJ2-7, with D possibly matching TRBD1 (5 bases). This CDR3 contains 13 residues. The germline V gene encodes CDR1 SEHNR and CDR2 FQNEAQ (reference sequence). The germline V and J ends were trimmed by 4 bases and 3 bases, with 10 bases remaining between them. The CDR3 spells CASSSGRNYEQYF. CDR3 nucleotide sequence: TGTGCCAGCAGCTCAGGGCGGAACTACGAGCAGTACTTC. The variable domain in full, with the rest retrieved from reference TRBV7-9 and TRBJ2-7, is DTGVSQNPRHKITKRGQNVTFRCDPISEHNRLYWYRQTLGQGPEFLTYFQNEAQLEKSRLLSDRFSAERPKGSFSTLEIQRTEQGDSAMYLCASSSGRNYEQYFGPGTRLTVT.

CDR3: CAWSEMETQYF. CDR3 nucleotides: TGTGCCTGGAGTGAAATGGAGACCCAGTACTTC. The V and J genes are TRBV30 and TRBJ2-5; D uncertain. V lost 1 base and J 5 bases, leaving 5 bases between the germline ends. The germline CDR1 and CDR2 sequences are GTSNPN and SVGIG (reference sequence). The CDR3 has 11 amino acids.